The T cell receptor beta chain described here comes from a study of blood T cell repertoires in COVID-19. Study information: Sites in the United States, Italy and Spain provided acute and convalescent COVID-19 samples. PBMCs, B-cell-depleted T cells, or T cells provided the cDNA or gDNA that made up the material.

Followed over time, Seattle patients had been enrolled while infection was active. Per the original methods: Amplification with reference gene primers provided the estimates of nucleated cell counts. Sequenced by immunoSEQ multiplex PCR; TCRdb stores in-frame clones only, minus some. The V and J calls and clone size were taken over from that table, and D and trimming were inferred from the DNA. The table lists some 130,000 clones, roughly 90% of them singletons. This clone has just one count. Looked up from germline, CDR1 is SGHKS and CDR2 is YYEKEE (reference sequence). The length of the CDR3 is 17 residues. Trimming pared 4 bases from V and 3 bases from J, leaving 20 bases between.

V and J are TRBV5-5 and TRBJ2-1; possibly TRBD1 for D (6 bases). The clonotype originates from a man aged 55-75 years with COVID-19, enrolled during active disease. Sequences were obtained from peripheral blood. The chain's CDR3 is CASSVKRAGVFYNEQFF. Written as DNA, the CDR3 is TGTGCCAGCAGCGTCAAGCGCGCAGGGGTTTTCTACAATGAGCAGTTCTTC. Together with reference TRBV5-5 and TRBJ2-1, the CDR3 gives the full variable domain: DAGVTQSPTHLIKTRGQQVTLRCSPISGHKSVSWYQQVLGQGPQFIFQYYEKEERGRGNFPDRFSARQFPNYSSELNVNALLLGDSALYLCASSVKRAGVFYNEQFFGPGTRLTVL.